These 25 T cell receptor beta chains came from one sample sequenced in a study of blood T cell repertoires in COVID-19. Some clones are missing from TCRdb's copy, which holds only in-frame ones; the method was immunoSEQ multiplex PCR. The sample includes 200,000 to 250,000 clones, 84% of them seen just once. Sequencing was performed on peripheral blood. Receptors originate from a woman in her fifties or sixties who had recovered from COVID-19.

This rearrangement joins TRBV9 to TRBJ2-1, with D tentatively TRBD1 (6 bases). With 0 bases removed from V and 11 bases from J, the gap between germline ends came to 12 bases. Germline V lookup: CDR1 SGDLS, CDR2 YYNGEE. The CDR3 contains 13 residues. The CDR3 sequence is CASSVATWGQQFF. The CDR3 DNA reads TGTGCCAGCAGCGTAGCTACGTGGGGGCAGCAGTTCTTC.

V usage is TRBV7-3 and J usage is TRBJ2-3, with D possibly being TRBD1 (6 bases). The V gene lost 6 bases and the J gene lost 5 bases, with 15 bases spanning the gap. This CDR3 comprises 14 residues. From germline, CDR1 is SGHTA and CDR2 FQGTGA. The chain's CDR3 is CASRLGAGEDTQYF. The CDR3 nucleotides read TGTGCCAGCAGGTTGGGTGCAGGGGAAGATACGCAGTATTTT.

V and J are TRBV19 and TRBJ1-5, with 9 bases identical to TRBD1. The CDR3 totals 16 residues. Trimming took 5 bases from V and 7 from J; bases not matched to a gene: 12. CDR1 LNHDA and CDR2 SQIVND come from the germline V gene (reference sequence). In DNA form, the CDR3 reads TGTGCCAGTAGTCTCATGGGACAGGGCCGAGGGCAGCCCCAGCATTTT. Its protein is CASSLMGQGRGQPQHF.

The genes are TRBV4-3 and TRBJ2-1, with 14 bases fitting TRBD2. V lost 1 base to trimming and J lost 2 bases; unmatched junction nucleotides: 1. CDR3 length: 17 amino acids. The germline gives CDR1 LGHNA, CDR2 YSLEER. The CDR3 sequence is CASSQGTSGGPYNEQFF. The CDR3 nucleotides read TGCGCCAGCAGCCAAGGGACTAGCGGGGGGCCCTACAATGAGCAGTTCTTC.

The chain links TRBV6-5 to TRBJ2-5, with D possibly matching TRBD1 (6 bases). V was pared by 9 bases and J by 3 bases, with 20 bases between. Germline V lookup: CDR1 MNHEY, CDR2 SVGAGI. The CDR3 runs 15 residues. The CDR3 bases are TGTGCCAGTACCATCCGATTCACAGGGAAAGAGACCCAGTACTTC. Protein: CASTIRFTGKETQYF.

The rearrangement joins TRBV4-2 to TRBJ2-4; 9 bases align to TRBD1. Germline CDR1 reads LGHNA; CDR2 reads YNFKEQ. V lost 4 bases to trimming and J lost 0 bases; unmatched junction nucleotides: 4. This CDR3 is built from 16 residues. The CDR3 is CASSPGQGLAKNIQYF. The CDR3 nucleotides are TGTGCCAGCAGCCCCGGACAGGGGCTAGCCAAAAACATTCAGTACTTC.

The chain is built from TRBV2 and TRBJ2-1; TRBD2 matches at 11 bases. Per the germline V gene, CDR1 is SNHLY and CDR2 is FYNNEI. The CDR3 extends over 17 amino acids. With V trimmed by 0 bases and J by 8 bases, 9 bases remained unmatched. The DNA for the CDR3 is TGTGCCAGCAGTGAAGCGCTTAGCGGGGGGGCCCTCGATGAGCAGTTCTTC. It yields the protein CASSEALSGGALDEQFF.

The rearrangement uses TRBV7-3 and TRBJ2-3; D is uncertain. The length of the CDR3 is 14 residues. The germline V and J ends were trimmed by 4 bases and 0 bases, with 8 bases remaining between them. Germline-derived CDR1 and CDR2 are SGHTA and FQGTGA. The CDR3 DNA follows: TGTGCCAGCAGCTCTTCCTCTAGCACAGATACGCAGTATTTT. Translated, it gives CASSSSSSTDTQYF.

The CDR3 sequence: CASSLDRNGGGLYNEQFF. CDR3 bases: TGTGCCAGCAGCTTAGATCGGAATGGCGGGGGACTGTACAATGAGCAGTTCTTC. This chain links TRBV11-2 with TRBJ2-1, with 7 bases matching TRBD2. Germline CDR1 SGHAT, CDR2 FQNNGV. V lost 0 bases and J lost 4; bases outside the gene matches: 12. CDR3 length equals 18 residues.

CDR3 in DNA: TGTGCCAGCAGTTACTCCGCAGATTCCTACGAGCAGTACTTC. Translating it yields CASSYSADSYEQYF. This rearrangement joins TRBV6-5 to TRBJ2-7, with D unresolved. CDR3 length: 14 residues. The germline V gene encodes CDR1 MNHEY and CDR2 SVGAGI. Trimming removed 0 bases from V and 1 base from J, with 7 bases in between.

The chain recombines TRBV2 with TRBJ1-2; possible D gene TRBD1, 5 bases. The V gene lost 9 bases and the J gene lost 4 bases, with 21 bases spanning the gap. The CDR3 loop spans 15 amino acids. The germline V gene encodes CDR1 SNHLY and CDR2 FYNNEI. The CDR3 coding sequence is TGTGCCAGTGGGGAGGGCAGGGCCTTTGGCTATGGCTACACCTTC. Encoded protein: CASGEGRAFGYGYTF.

The V gene is TRBV4-1, the J gene TRBJ2-7; D uncertain. This CDR3 has 11 amino acids. V dropped 8 bases and J dropped 5 bases, with 10 bases sitting between them. From germline, CDR1 is MGHRA and CDR2 YSYEKL. CDR3 coding DNA: TGCGCCAGCCTGGGCAGGAACGAGCAGTACTTC. Protein: CASLGRNEQYF.

The rearrangement joins TRBV10-3 to TRBJ1-2; 9 nucleotides match TRBD1. Germline CDR1 ENHRY, CDR2 SYGVKD. This CDR3 comprises 16 residues. J lost 2 bases, V lost 4 bases, and 8 bases had no gene match. The CDR3 DNA sequence: TGTGCCATCAGTGGGGGACAGGGATCAAGGAACTATGGCTACACCTTC. As protein: CAISGGQGSRNYGYTF.

The chain combines TRBV14 with TRBJ1-4; D not resolved. The ends were cut back, 4 bases at V and 9 bases at J, with 15 bases in the middle. This CDR3 is built from 14 residues. Germline V CDR1 and CDR2: SGHDN, FVKESK. The CDR3, as DNA: TGTGCCAGCAGCCTGGGAGGGATCCGGAAAAAACTGTTTTTT. Translated, it gives CASSLGGIRKKLFF.

V is TRBV5-1 and J is TRBJ2-7; possible D gene TRBD2, 6 bases. This CDR3 is 16 amino acids long. V was clipped by 0 bases and J by 1 base, with 14 bases between them. Germline values: CDR1 SGHRS, CDR2 YFSETQ. CDR3 DNA sequence: TGCGCCAGCAGCTTGGCCGTCGGGGGACGTTCCTACGAGCAGTACTTC. Protein: CASSLAVGGRSYEQYF.

J is TRBJ2-5 and V is TRBV18, with 10 bases identical to TRBD2. CDR1 and CDR2 (germline): KGHSH, LQKENI. The V segment lost 6 bases and the J segment 1 base; nucleotides outside the gene matches: 5. The CDR3 sequence is 15 residues long. The CDR3 region is CASSPRLAGQETQYF. CDR3 bases: TGTGCCAGCTCCCCGAGACTAGCGGGCCAAGAGACCCAGTACTTC.

The chain combines TRBV7-3 with TRBJ2-3, with 11 bases aligning to TRBD2. This CDR3 comprises 18 residues. Trimming cost V 0 bases and J 2 bases; bases outside gene matches: 7. Germline CDR1 reads SGHTA; CDR2 reads FQGTGA. The CDR3 sequence is CASSLTGQTSGTTDTQYF. The CDR3 DNA is TGTGCCAGCAGCTTAACGGGCCAGACTAGCGGGACCACAGATACGCAGTATTTT.

The CDR3 coding sequence is TGTGCCAGCAGTTTCTCCTTTTCGGACAGGGGTACAGATACGCAGTATTTT. It translates to CASSFSFSDRGTDTQYF. The J gene is TRBJ2-3, the V gene TRBV27; TRBD1 agrees at 9 bases. Germline V gene sequence: CDR1 MNHEY, CDR2 SMNVEV (reference sequence). The V gene end was trimmed by 3 bases and the J gene end by 3 bases; junction bases not matched to a gene: 10. The length of the CDR3 is 17 residues.

The chain joins TRBV4-1 to TRBJ2-7, with D tentatively TRBD1 (5 bases). The V end lost 3 bases, the J end lost 4 bases, and 13 bases lay between the germline ends. The CDR3 contains 14 residues. Germline CDR1 reads MGHRA; CDR2 reads YSYEKL. The CDR3 DNA reads as TGCGCCAGCAGCCAGGGGCCATTGGGGTACGAGCAGTACTTC. Protein product: CASSQGPLGYEQYF.

V and J are TRBV19 and TRBJ1-1; D is possibly TRBD1 (6 bases). The germline V and J ends were trimmed by 6 bases and 5 bases, with 19 bases remaining between them. Germline CDR1 LNHDA, CDR2 SQIVND (reference sequence). This CDR3 comprises 15 residues. The CDR3 region is CASSSSRDRWTEAFF. Written as DNA, the CDR3 is TGTGCCAGTAGCTCCTCTCGAGACAGGTGGACTGAAGCTTTCTTT. The entire variable domain, with the rest obtained from reference TRBV19 and TRBJ1-1, is as follows: DGGITQSPKYLFRKEGQNVTLSCEQNLNHDAMYWYRQDPGQGLRLIYYSQIVNDFQKGDIAEGYSVSREKKESFPLTVTSAQKNPTAFYLCASSSSRDRWTEAFFGQGTRLTVV.

This clone is a singleton in its sample. This specimen includes other DNA sequences encoding the same CDR3. The chain couples TRBV7-2 to TRBJ1-5; D gene unclear. Germline CDR1 SGHTA, CDR2 FQGNSA. The CDR3 covers 14 residues. V gave up 4 bases and J gave up 2 bases, with 9 bases separating them. In nucleotides, the CDR3 is TGTGCCAGCAGCTACCGGGGAGGCAATCAGCCCCAGCATTTT. As protein: CASSYRGGNQPQHF.

This clone was found a few times. This chain joins TRBV4-1 and TRBJ1-2; maybe TRBD1 (6 bases). The CDR3 runs to 15 residues. The V and J ends lost 3 bases and 1 base respectively, with 12 bases between them. In germline, CDR1 is MGHRA, CDR2 YSYEKL. The CDR3 sequence: CASSQGGGVNYGYTF. The DNA of the CDR3 is TGCGCCAGCAGCCAGGGAGGGGGTGTTAACTATGGCTACACCTTC.

This chain uses TRBV19 with TRBJ1-2, with TRBD1 as a possible D gene (5 bases). The CDR3 is 13 residues long. V lost 3 bases and J lost 4, with 9 bases in between. Germline lookup yields CDR1 LNHDA and CDR2 SQIVND (reference sequence). This CDR3 is CASSIGQGYGYTF. DNA of the CDR3: TGTGCCAGTAGTATTGGGCAGGGCTATGGCTACACCTTC.

This rearrangement joins TRBV6-1 to TRBJ2-7; unclear D gene. V lost 0 bases, J lost 4 bases, and 7 bases lay in between. The CDR3 consists of 13 residues. Germline CDR1 is MNHNS and CDR2 is SASEGT. This CDR3 reads CASSEAPSYEQYF. CDR3 nucleotide sequence: TGTGCCAGCAGTGAAGCACCCAGTTACGAGCAGTACTTC.

The chain combines TRBV5-1 with TRBJ2-2, with D unclear. V was clipped by 6 bases and J by 4 bases, with 10 bases between them. CDR1 is SGHRS, CDR2 YFSETQ, per germline. The CDR3 is made up of 13 amino acids. CDR3 loop: CASTPIPTGELFF. The CDR3 DNA reads TGCGCCAGCACCCCTATTCCCACCGGGGAGCTGTTTTTT.